Below, 4 T cell receptor beta chains from the same sample are listed, as sequenced in a study of human T cells and chemical hapten exposure (dated by TCRdb to the early 2020s). The time point label for this specimen denotes: patch test 1, 2 weeks after DPC sensitization. The sample's treatment or condition label, in plain terms: therapeutic diphenylcyclopropenone sensitization with weekly scalp DPC. Library creation used RACE. Sequencing was performed on a NextSeq 500. The public reads were reanalyzed by TCRdb: fastp trimming at Q25, MiXCR alignment, in-frame beta chains only. Each entry is one CDR3 protein sequence, shown with its most common DNA and genes. In all, the sample holds a few hundred thousand distinct CDR3 sequences, and 4.8% of those were seen once. The ten largest clones represent under 3% of the sample. Specimen: whole blood, collected in connection with sensitization to the hapten diphenylcyclopropenone (DPC). The receptor set was obtained from a woman in her forties or fifties with alopecia areata. Some clones in this sample may be carry-over from other donors' samples.

This clonotype has a count of ten or more. The DNA of the CDR3 is TGTGCCAGCAGCCAAGTCACAGGATTCAATCAGCCCCAGCATTTT. Translating gives CASSQVTGFNQPQHF. V usage is TRBV4-2 and J usage is TRBJ1-5; D might be TRBD1 (5 bases). Germline V gene sequence: CDR1 LGHNA, CDR2 YNFKEQ. Deletions cut 1 base from V and 3 bases from J, with 10 bases between. The CDR3 runs 15 residues.

Only a few counts were recorded for this clonotype. The chain couples TRBV18 to TRBJ1-1, with a possible D match to TRBD1 (5 bases). Germline CDR1 KGHSH, CDR2 LQKENI. CDR3 length: 15 amino acids. V shed 5 bases and J shed 5 bases, with 18 bases lying between them. CDR3 DNA sequence: TGTGCCAGCTCATCGATGCAGGGAGGGAGGACTGAAGCTTTCTTT. Translation: CASSSMQGGRTEAFF.

This clonotype showed up just a few times. J is TRBJ1-5 and V is TRBV12-3 or TRBV12-4; D unresolved. Trimming removed 7 bases at V and 6 bases at J, with 10 bases between. The CDR3 length is 12 residues. CDR3 residues: CASTRGIQPQHF. The CDR3 nucleotides read TGTGCCAGCACCCGAGGGATTCAGCCCCAGCATTTT.

This clonotype was observed many times. J is TRBJ2-1 and V is TRBV11-2, with TRBD2 matching over 13 bases. The J segment lost 9 bases and the V segment lost 1 base, leaving 6 bases of the junction unmatched. This CDR3 is 16 amino acids long. CDR1 is SGHAT and CDR2 is FQNNGV in the germline V gene. As DNA, the CDR3 is TGTGCCAGCAGCTTAGTGCTAAGACTAGCGGGGGGTGAGCAGTTCTTC. This sequence encodes CASSLVLRLAGGEQFF.